This T cell receptor (beta chain) was found in a study of T cell responses to AZD1222 COVID-19 vaccine. V lost 4 bases to trimming and J lost 0 bases, with 14 bases between them. CDR1 is LGHDT and CDR2 is YNNKEL in the germline V gene (reference sequence). There are 16 residues in the CDR3. The protocol was immunoSEQ multiplex PCR, while the TCRdb copy is restricted to in-frame clones and leaves out a portion. The sample shows roughly 120,000 clones, approximately 90% of them seen only once. Pooling of second doses given at about 4 or about 12 weeks was done. General study results and limits: CD4 TCRs covered the whole spike, strongest at regions 160-218 and 743-854. Possibly, clonal diversity was underestimated; donors were largely white British and included more females.

A note on this clone: The antigen is not known.

This sequence was found in an adult who received the AZD1222 COVID-19 vaccine. The chain combines TRBV3-1 (or the pseudogene TRBV3-2) with TRBJ2-3, with D unresolved. This specimen consisted of peripheral blood, obtained 28 days after the second AZD1222 dose. The CDR3 coding sequence is TGTGCCAGCAGCCTCCGACGAGATGAGAGCACAGATACGCAGTATTTT. Its translation: CASSLRRDESTDTQYF.